This T cell receptor beta chain derives from a study of T cells in Graves' hyperthyroidism and ophthalmopathy. Overall study context: Staff took peripheral blood when the initial diagnosis was made, before any treatment began.

Germline assignment: CDR1 MDHEN and CDR2 SYDVKM. The CDR3 is 12 amino acids. This clonotype was seen just once. Possible read error: a much larger clone is one base away. Exclusion criteria comprised uncontrolled infection, other autoimmune disease, pregnancy or lactation. Used for diagnoses were clinical symptoms, serum thyroxine and TRAb, thyroid ultrasound and orbital computed tomography. There were TCR beta CDR3 regions amplified from RNA transcripts. With the HTBI primer set, the TCR CDR3 went through a first round of RT-PCR. Using its own MiXCR run on the multiplex PCR reads, TCRdb lists one record per CDR3 protein. The sample contains more than 350,000 distinct CDR3 sequences, 13% to 15% of which appear only once.

Sequenced material: blood. This sequence joins TRBV28 and TRBJ2-1, with D unresolved. The clonotype comes from a woman in her sixties or seventies with Graves' ophthalmopathy. The CDR3 sequence is CASSYSMGEQSF. The CDR3 nucleotides read TGTGCCAGCAGTTATAGTATGGGTGAGCAGTCCTTC.